The TCR beta chain under discussion was sequenced for a study of blood T cell repertoires in COVID-19. On the study more broadly: Whether acute or convalescent, the COVID-19 samples came from the United States, Italy and Spain. Nucleic acid was either cDNA or gDNA, and it came from T cells, B-cell-depleted T cells, or PBMCs.

The length of the CDR3 is 11 residues. Trimming took off 6 bases at V and 5 bases at J, with 7 bases between the two ends. Germline CDR1 LGHDT, CDR2 YNNKEL (reference sequence). Produced via immunoSEQ multiplex PCR; TCRdb's table is partial and in-frame only. This table has about 130,000 clones, around 86% appearing once. This rearrangement joins TRBV3-1 (or the pseudogene TRBV3-2) to TRBJ1-2; tentatively, D is TRBD1 (5 bases). Sequencing used peripheral blood. This sequence originates from a man aged 55-75 years with acute or convalescent COVID-19. The CDR3 sequence: CASSRQYGYTF. CDR3 DNA sequence: TGTGCCAGCAGTCGACAGTATGGCTACACCTTC.